The 3 T cell receptor beta chains reported below all come from one sample, sequenced in a study of T cell clusters in autoimmune cytopenias. TRB was amplified by touch-down multiplex PCR, primer pools A and B combined. Each CDR3 protein gets one entry in TCRdb, which reprocessed the multiplex PCR reads and gives no DNA. The sample's table shows about 4,500 distinct CDR3 sequences. TRB was amplified from approximately 250 ng of peripheral blood genomic DNA per sample. These data are also associated with another study on T cell repertoires in aging, cancer and after chemotherapy.

Material for sequencing was peripheral blood. The receptors derive from a human donor in good health.

This clonotype is called medium-sized based on its frequency. The V call is TRBV30, the J call TRBJ1-4; no DNA is available, so the TRBD1 call from TCRdb remains unchecked. Germline CDR1 GTSNPN, CDR2 SVGIG (reference sequence). The CDR3 runs 11 residues. The CDR3 is CAWSQGPVLFF.

The chain recombines TRBV27 with TRBJ2-3; TCRdb's D gene call, TRBD2, goes unchecked for lack of DNA. Germline CDR1 reads MNHEY; CDR2 reads SMNVEV (reference sequence). This CDR3 has 15 residues. The CDR3: CASSPLAGAWDTQYF.

In terms of frequency, this clonotype is medium-sized (0.01 to 0.1%). V gene TRBV6-5 combines with J gene TRBJ1-6; absent DNA, TCRdb's TRBD1 call cannot be checked. Germline CDR1 MNHEY, CDR2 SVGAGI. The CDR3 totals 19 residues. The CDR3 protein is CASSLHPGQGSGGVSPLHF.